This section outlines one TCR beta chain sequence together with its context. The sample belongs to a study of control samples from healthy donors and cancer patients. Using immunoSEQ multiplex PCR, the repertoire was profiled, and TCRdb retains in-frame clones only, with some absent. The sample has about 170,000 clones, about nine tenths seen once. Germline CDR1 and CDR2: MNHNY and SVGAGI (reference sequence). With V trimmed by 3 bases and J by 4 bases, 5 bases remained unmatched. The CDR3 runs to 15 residues. V usage is TRBV6-6 and J usage is TRBJ1-5; the match to TRBD1 covers 8 bases. This receptor was taken from a woman between 25 and 40 years old in good health. Source material: blood. CDR3 bases: TGTGCCAGCAGTTATCGACAGGGGCCTAATCAGCCCCAGCATTTT. It translates to CASSYRQGPNQPQHF.